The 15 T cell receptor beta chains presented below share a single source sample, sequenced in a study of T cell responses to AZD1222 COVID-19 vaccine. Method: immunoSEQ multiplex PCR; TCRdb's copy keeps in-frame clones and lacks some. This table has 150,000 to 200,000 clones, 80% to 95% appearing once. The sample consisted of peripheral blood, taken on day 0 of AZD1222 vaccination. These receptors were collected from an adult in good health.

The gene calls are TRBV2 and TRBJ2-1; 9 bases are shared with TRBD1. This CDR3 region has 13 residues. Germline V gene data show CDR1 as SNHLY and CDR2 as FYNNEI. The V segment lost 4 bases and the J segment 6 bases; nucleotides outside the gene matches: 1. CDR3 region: CASSADRGNEQFF. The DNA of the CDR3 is TGTGCCAGCAGTGCGGACAGGGGCAATGAGCAGTTCTTC.

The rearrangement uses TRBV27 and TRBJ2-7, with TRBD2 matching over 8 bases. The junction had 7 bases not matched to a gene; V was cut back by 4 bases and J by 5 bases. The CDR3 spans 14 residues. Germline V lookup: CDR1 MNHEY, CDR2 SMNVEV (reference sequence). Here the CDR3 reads CASSSGLVTHEQYF. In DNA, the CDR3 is TGTGCCAGCAGTTCGGGACTAGTTACCCACGAGCAGTACTTC.

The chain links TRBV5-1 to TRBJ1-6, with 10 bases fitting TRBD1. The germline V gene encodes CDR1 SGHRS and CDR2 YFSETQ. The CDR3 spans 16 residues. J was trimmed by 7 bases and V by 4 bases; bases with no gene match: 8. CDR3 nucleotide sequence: TGCGCCAGCAGCCTCCGGGACAGGGGAGTCAATTCACCCCTCCACTTT. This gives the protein CASSLRDRGVNSPLHF.

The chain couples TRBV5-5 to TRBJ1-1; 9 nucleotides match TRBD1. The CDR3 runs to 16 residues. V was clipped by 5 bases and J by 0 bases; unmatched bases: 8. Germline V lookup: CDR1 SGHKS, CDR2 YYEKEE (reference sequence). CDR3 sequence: CASRPVDRGVNTEAFF. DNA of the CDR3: TGTGCCAGCAGACCCGTGGACAGGGGAGTGAACACTGAAGCTTTCTTT.

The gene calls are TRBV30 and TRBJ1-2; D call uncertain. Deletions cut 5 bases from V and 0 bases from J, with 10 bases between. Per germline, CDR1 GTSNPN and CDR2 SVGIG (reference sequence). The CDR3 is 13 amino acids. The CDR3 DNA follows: TGTGCCTGGCTCGGACCACCTAACTATGGCTACACCTTC. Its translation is CAWLGPPNYGYTF. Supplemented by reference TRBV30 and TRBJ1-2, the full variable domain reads SQTIHQWPATLVQPVGSPLSLECTVEGTSNPNLYWYRQAAGRGLQLLFYSVGIGQISSEVPQNLSASRPQDRQFILSSKKLLLSDSGFYLCAWLGPPNYGYTFGSGTRLTVV.

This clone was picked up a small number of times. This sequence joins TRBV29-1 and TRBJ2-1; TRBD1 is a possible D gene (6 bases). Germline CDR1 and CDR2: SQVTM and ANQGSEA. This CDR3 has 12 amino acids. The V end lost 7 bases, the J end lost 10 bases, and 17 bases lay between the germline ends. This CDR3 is CSAGRGGHEQFF. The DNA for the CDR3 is TGCAGCGCTGGCCGAGGGGGTCACGAGCAGTTCTTC.

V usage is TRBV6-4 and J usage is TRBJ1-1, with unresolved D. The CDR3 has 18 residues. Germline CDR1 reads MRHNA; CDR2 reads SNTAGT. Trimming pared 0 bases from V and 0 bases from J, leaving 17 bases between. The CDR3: CASSDSNGRQPVNTEAFF. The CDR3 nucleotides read TGTGCCAGCAGTGACTCGAACGGGCGGCAGCCTGTGAACACTGAAGCTTTCTTT.

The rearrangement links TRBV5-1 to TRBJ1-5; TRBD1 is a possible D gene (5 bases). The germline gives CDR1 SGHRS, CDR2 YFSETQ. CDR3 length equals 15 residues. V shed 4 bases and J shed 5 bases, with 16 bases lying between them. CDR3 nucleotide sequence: TGCGCCAGCAGCCTGGACGGGACCGCTGATCAGCCCCAGCATTTT. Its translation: CASSLDGTADQPQHF.

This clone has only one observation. This CDR3 is CASSLRLGETQYF. The CDR3 nucleotides are TGTGCCAGCAGCCTCCGACTTGGAGAGACCCAGTACTTC. This chain joins TRBV11-1 and TRBJ2-5; D call uncertain. The CDR3 loop spans 13 amino acids. V was clipped by 5 bases and J by 4 bases, with 11 bases between them. Germline CDR1 and CDR2: SGHAT and FQDESV (reference sequence).

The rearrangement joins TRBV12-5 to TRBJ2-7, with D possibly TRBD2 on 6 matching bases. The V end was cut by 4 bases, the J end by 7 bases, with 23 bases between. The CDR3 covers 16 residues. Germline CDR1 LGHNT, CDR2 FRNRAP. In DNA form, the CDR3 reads TGTGCTAGTGGTTCCCGAGCCGGGACTCCCCTCGAGGAGCAGTACTTC. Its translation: CASGSRAGTPLEEQYF.

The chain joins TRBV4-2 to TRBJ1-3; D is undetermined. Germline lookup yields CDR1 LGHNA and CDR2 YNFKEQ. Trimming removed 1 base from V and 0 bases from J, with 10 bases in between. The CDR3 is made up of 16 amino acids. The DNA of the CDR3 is TGTGCCAGCAGCCAAGCCCTCAGGAGCTCTGGAAACACCATATATTTT. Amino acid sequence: CASSQALRSSGNTIYF.

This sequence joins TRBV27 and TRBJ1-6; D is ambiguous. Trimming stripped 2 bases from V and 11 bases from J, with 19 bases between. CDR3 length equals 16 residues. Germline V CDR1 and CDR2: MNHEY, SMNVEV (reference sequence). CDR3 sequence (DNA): TGTGCCAGCAGTTTAACGGTCTGGCCTGGAGGTCCACCCCTCCACTTT. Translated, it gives CASSLTVWPGGPPLHF.

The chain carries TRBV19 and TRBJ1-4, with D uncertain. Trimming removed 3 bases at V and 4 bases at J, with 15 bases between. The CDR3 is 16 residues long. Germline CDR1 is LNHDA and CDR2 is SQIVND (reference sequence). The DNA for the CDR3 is TGTGCCAGTAGTATCCGGCTGTGGGATTATAATGAAAAACTGTTTTTT. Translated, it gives CASSIRLWDYNEKLFF.

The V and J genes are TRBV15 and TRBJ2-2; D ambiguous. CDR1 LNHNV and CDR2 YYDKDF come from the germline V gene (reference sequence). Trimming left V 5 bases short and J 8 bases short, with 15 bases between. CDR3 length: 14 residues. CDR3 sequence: CATSPDPTEGELFF. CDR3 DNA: TGTGCCACCAGCCCCGACCCTACCGAGGGGGAGCTGTTTTTT. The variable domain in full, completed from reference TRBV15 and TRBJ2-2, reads DAMVIQNPRYQVTQFGKPVTLSCSQTLNHNVMYWYQQKSSQAPKLLFHYYDKDFNNEADTPDNFQSRRPNTSFCFLDIRSPGLGDTAMYLCATSPDPTEGELFFGEGSRLTVL.

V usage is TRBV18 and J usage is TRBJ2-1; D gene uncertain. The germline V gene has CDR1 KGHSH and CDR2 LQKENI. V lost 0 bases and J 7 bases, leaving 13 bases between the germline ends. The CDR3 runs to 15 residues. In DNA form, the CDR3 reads TGTGCCAGCTCACCACCAGACGGTCCGATAAATGAGCAGTTCTTC. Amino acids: CASSPPDGPINEQFF.